One and the same sample provided the 25 T cell receptor beta chains below, sequenced in a study of cytomegalovirus exposure and HLA in healthy donors. Primers: 60 Vbeta forward and 13 Jbeta reverse. Assay: immunoSEQ multiplex PCR; the TCRdb copy retains only in-frame clones and omits some. The sample shows 150,000 to 200,000 clones, 80% to 85% of them seen only once. Source material: PBMCs. These receptors were taken from a woman younger than 45 in good health and CMV-seronegative.

The genes are TRBV30 and TRBJ2-5, with 10 bases fitting TRBD2. V lost 2 bases and J lost 5; bases outside the gene matches: 5. CDR1 and CDR2 from the germline V gene are GTSNPN and SVGIG (reference sequence). There are 14 residues in the CDR3. DNA of the CDR3: TGTGCCTGGAGTTCAGCGGGAGGGCCCGAGACCCAGTACTTC. Its translation: CAWSSAGGPETQYF.

The chain joins TRBV2 to TRBJ1-2; D unclear. The germline V and J ends were trimmed by 7 bases and 8 bases, with 17 bases remaining between them. Germline loops: CDR1 SNHLY, CDR2 FYNNEI. The CDR3 has 13 residues. This chain's CDR3 is CASISPRAGGYTF. The CDR3 bases are TGTGCCAGCATTTCACCCCGGGCGGGAGGCTACACCTTC.

This clone was detected only once. The rearrangement uses TRBV6-5 and TRBJ2-7, with 12 bases identical to TRBD2. With 4 bases clipped from V and 3 bases from J, the junction kept 4 bases outside the gene matches. The germline V gene has CDR1 MNHEY and CDR2 SVGAGI. The CDR3 is 15 amino acids. The CDR3 DNA reads TGTGCCAGCAGTTTGACTAGCGGGGGCATCTACGAGCAGTACTTC. Protein: CASSLTSGGIYEQYF.

The chain combines TRBV4-3 with TRBJ2-7, with a possible D match to TRBD2 (5 bases). The germline V gene encodes CDR1 LGHNA and CDR2 YSLEER. Trimming cost V 1 base and J 3 bases, with 13 bases left between them. The length of the CDR3 is 15 residues. The CDR3 protein is CASSQGAVGGYEQYF. The CDR3 DNA reads TGCGCCAGCAGCCAAGGTGCGGTAGGAGGCTACGAGCAGTACTTC.

The chain employs TRBV27 and TRBJ2-2; TRBD1 agrees at 7 bases. This CDR3 contains 14 residues. V shed 11 bases and J 3 bases; nucleotides not matched to a gene: 9. Germline CDR1 MNHEY, CDR2 SMNVEV (reference sequence). The CDR3 DNA sequence: TGTGCCGCGAAGACAGGGTGGGACACCGGGGAGCTGTTTTTT. Amino acid sequence: CAAKTGWDTGELFF.

The table lists this clone with a few counts. The genes are TRBV4-3 and TRBJ2-1, with 10 bases matching TRBD2. The length of the CDR3 is 16 residues. Germline CDR1 reads LGHNA; CDR2 reads YSLEER. Unmatched junction bases numbered 6, after V lost 0 bases and J lost 7 bases. The CDR3 region is CASSQDLAGVGNEQFF. As DNA, the CDR3 is TGCGCCAGCAGCCAAGATCTAGCGGGAGTGGGTAATGAGCAGTTCTTC.

V and J are TRBV27 and TRBJ2-5, with a weak D call TRBD2 (5 bases). The ends were cut back, 2 bases at V and 2 bases at J, with 6 bases in the middle. Germline V gene sequence: CDR1 MNHEY, CDR2 SMNVEV (reference sequence). The CDR3 consists of 13 residues. CDR3 residues: CASSLSGQETQYF. The CDR3 DNA sequence: TGTGCCAGCAGTTTAAGCGGACAAGAGACCCAGTACTTC.

The V call is TRBV4-3, the J call TRBJ2-5, with D tentatively TRBD1 or TRBD2 (5 bases each). The DNA end lines up better with TRBJ2-7; the J call may be wrong. CDR1 LGHNA and CDR2 YSLEER come from the germline V gene. The CDR3 spans 15 residues. The CDR3 DNA follows: TGCGCCAGCAGCCAAGATTTTGGGGGCTCCTACGAGCAGTACTTC. Residues: CASSQDFGGSYEQYF.

This chain joins TRBV30 and TRBJ2-2; 7 bases line up with TRBD2. Germline CDR1 GTSNPN, CDR2 SVGIG (reference sequence). This CDR3 region has 14 residues. V gave up 6 bases and J gave up 7 bases; unmatched junction bases: 11. The CDR3 protein is CACSGGSDVGELFF. The CDR3 nucleotides are TGTGCCTGCTCCGGCGGGAGTGACGTCGGGGAGCTGTTTTTT.

This clone was counted only a few times. The V call is TRBV5-4, the J call TRBJ2-7; possible D gene TRBD2, 6 bases. Germline CDR1 SGHNT, CDR2 YYREEE (reference sequence). V was pared by 0 bases and J by 1 base, with 11 bases between. The CDR3 is 15 residues long. CDR3 sequence reads: CASSLEGGISYEQYF. CDR3 bases: TGTGCCAGCAGCTTGGAGGGCGGGATTTCCTACGAGCAGTACTTC.

The chain couples TRBV7-2 to TRBJ1-5; D possibly corresponds to TRBD1 (5 bases). The CDR3 spans 14 residues. CDR1 and CDR2 from the germline V gene are SGHTA and FQGNSA. Trimming left V 5 bases short and J 3 bases short, with 11 bases between. The CDR3 protein is CASSTTGFNQPQHF. The DNA of the CDR3 is TGTGCCAGCAGCACAACAGGATTCAATCAGCCCCAGCATTTT.

The chain carries TRBV28 and TRBJ2-5; TRBD1 matches 11 bases. Per the germline V gene, CDR1 is MDHEN and CDR2 is SYDVKM. The CDR3 spans 16 residues. V trimming: 5 bases; J trimming: 4 bases; junction bases outside the gene matches: 9. The CDR3 DNA is TGTGCCAGCAGTCCCGGGACAGGGGGATTGGGAGAGACCCAGTACTTC. Its protein product is CASSPGTGGLGETQYF.

This clone was recorded a few times. V and J are TRBV29-1 and TRBJ1-5; TRBD1 aligns across 9 bases. Germline loops: CDR1 SQVTM, CDR2 ANQGSEA. Germline trimming cut 7 bases from V and 5 bases from J; bases unmatched to any gene: 6. The CDR3 has 13 amino acids. The CDR3 DNA reads as TGCAGCGCGACAGGGGGATTGGATCAGCCCCAGCATTTT. Its protein product is CSATGGLDQPQHF.

The chain recombines TRBV7-9 with TRBJ1-3; no reliable D call. CDR1 is SEHNR and CDR2 is FQNEAQ in the germline V gene (reference sequence). Deletions cut 1 base from V and 0 bases from J, with 7 bases between. The CDR3 totals 15 residues. The CDR3 reads CASSLGPVSGNTIYF. As DNA, the CDR3 is TGTGCCAGCAGCTTAGGCCCGGTCTCTGGAAACACCATATATTTT.

This clone was found a few times. This chain uses TRBV7-9 with TRBJ2-5; 10 bases map to TRBD2. The ends lost 1 base at V and 5 bases at J; junction bases unmatched: 10. The CDR3 covers 17 residues. The germline CDR1 and CDR2 sequences are SEHNR and FQNEAQ (reference sequence). The chain's CDR3 is CASSLGLAGDVGETQYF. In DNA, the CDR3 is TGTGCCAGCAGCTTAGGGCTAGCGGGAGACGTTGGGGAGACCCAGTACTTC.

The chain carries TRBV4-2 and TRBJ2-1; 9 bases are shared with TRBD2. The CDR3 runs to 17 residues. Germline V lookup: CDR1 LGHNA, CDR2 YNFKEQ. V shed 0 bases and J 2 bases; nucleotides not matched to a gene: 5. This chain's CDR3 is CASSQEEASGTYNEQFF. The CDR3 region has the DNA TGTGCCAGCAGCCAAGAGGAGGCTAGCGGGACCTACAATGAGCAGTTCTTC.

The gene calls are TRBV7-8 and TRBJ1-5, with D unclear. CDR1 is SGHVS, CDR2 FQNEAQ, per germline. The CDR3 is 15 amino acids. The V end was cut by 1 base, the J end by 5 bases, with 12 bases between. CDR3 sequence: CASSLDSVQDQPQHF. The CDR3 DNA follows: TGTGCCAGCAGCTTAGATTCGGTCCAGGATCAGCCCCAGCATTTT.

V and J are TRBV7-9 and TRBJ2-7; 9 positions match TRBD1. The V gene end was trimmed by 0 bases and the J gene end by 4 bases; junction bases not matched to a gene: 13. This CDR3 spans 18 amino acids. Germline CDR1 reads SEHNR; CDR2 reads FQNEAQ (reference sequence). The CDR3 reads CASSLAEGFRDREYEQYF. Here the CDR3 DNA reads TGTGCCAGCAGCTTAGCGGAAGGCTTCCGGGACAGGGAATACGAGCAGTACTTC.

This chain connects TRBV2 to TRBJ1-3; D is perhaps TRBD1 (6 bases). Trimming took off 4 bases at V and 0 bases at J, with 10 bases between the two ends. CDR3 length: 15 residues. Germline V gene sequence: CDR1 SNHLY, CDR2 FYNNEI. The CDR3 region is CASSGQVLSGNTIYF. The CDR3 DNA reads as TGTGCCAGCAGTGGACAGGTCCTCTCTGGAAACACCATATATTTT.

This rearrangement joins TRBV6-5 to TRBJ2-1, with 9 positions matching TRBD1. The CDR3 covers 13 residues. J gave up 4 bases and V 7 bases, and 2 bases lay outside the gene matches. Germline CDR1 and CDR2: MNHEY and SVGAGI. CDR3 coding DNA: TGTGCCAGCAATGGACAGGGGTACAATGAGCAGTTCTTC. Protein: CASNGQGYNEQFF.

This clone was counted once. V and J are TRBV28 and TRBJ2-3; 9 bases are shared with TRBD1. Per the germline V gene, CDR1 is MDHEN and CDR2 is SYDVKM. J gave up 4 bases and V 3 bases, and 8 bases lay outside the gene matches. The CDR3 covers 16 residues. The CDR3 DNA sequence: TGTGCCAGCAGTTTGCTCACAGGGGGCGGATCAGATACGCAGTATTTT. It translates to CASSLLTGGGSDTQYF.

The CDR3 sequence is CASSVGLAGAAQETQYF. The CDR3 DNA reads as TGTGCCAGCAGCGTAGGCCTAGCGGGAGCGGCACAAGAGACCCAGTACTTC. The chain couples TRBV9 to TRBJ2-5, with 10 bases fitting TRBD2. After removal of 0 bases from V and 2 bases from J, the junction contained 7 bases not matched to a gene. The CDR3 is made up of 17 amino acids. CDR1 and CDR2 (germline): SGDLS, YYNGEE.

This chain connects TRBV27 to TRBJ1-5, with D perhaps matching TRBD1 (6 bases). V lost 6 bases and J lost 5, with 14 bases in between. CDR3 length equals 14 residues. Germline loops: CDR1 MNHEY, CDR2 SMNVEV (reference sequence). This CDR3 is CASSRGQHYQPQHF. The CDR3 bases are TGTGCCAGCAGCCGTGGACAGCATTATCAGCCCCAGCATTTT.

V gene TRBV6-5 combines with J gene TRBJ1-1, with 8 bases identical to TRBD1. The ends lost 4 bases at V and 5 bases at J; junction bases unmatched: 9. The CDR3 has 15 amino acids. CDR1 and CDR2 (germline): MNHEY, SVGAGI. The CDR3 DNA sequence: TGTGCCAGCAGTTTGGGACAGGACTATTTGACTGAAGCTTTCTTT. Translation gives CASSLGQDYLTEAFF.

With respect to this clone: At one end the junction does not follow the germline gene, possibly because of a read error. CDR3 DNA: TGTTCCAGCAGCTTAGGGAGCAATGAGCAGTTCTTC. Translation: CSSSLGSNEQFF. The chain carries TRBV7-9 and TRBJ2-1; a weak D match, TRBD2 (5 bases). CDR3 length: 12 residues. From germline, CDR1 is SEHNR and CDR2 FQNEAQ (reference sequence).